A selection of T cell receptor beta chains follows, all from one sample in a study of shared clonotypes between healthy human individuals. Sequencing used immunoSEQ multiplex PCR; TCRdb keeps in-frame clones, though not all of them. The sample has around 500,000 clones, about 76% seen once. Sequencing was carried out using PBMCs. All receptors come from a woman in her 40s in good health. Some clones in this sample may be carry-over from other donors' samples. Both conserved end residues are part of each CDR3. Each record gives: CDR3 DNA, CDR3 protein, CDR3 length, V gene, clone size, J gene, D gene. D genes are given only for firm matches. A clone size is listed for some rows: how often the clone was seen (once, few, many), or a class if it is expanded.

TGTGCCAGCTCACCACTACAGTTGAACACTGAAGCTTTCTTT CASSPLQLNTEAFF 14 TRBV18 . TRBJ1-1 .
TGTGCCAGCAGCCAACCGGGACAGGCAATCAATGAGCAGTTCTTC CASSQPGQAINEQFF 15 TRBV4-2 once TRBJ2-1 TRBD1
TGCGCCAGCAGCCAAGGGAGGGGGCGTTCTGGAAACACCATATATTTT CASSQGRGRSGNTIYF 16 TRBV4-1 once TRBJ1-3 TRBD1
TGTGCCAGCAGTGGAGCCGACAGGGGCAGGGAGACCCAGTACTTC CASSGADRGRETQYF 15 TRBV6-6 . TRBJ2-5 TRBD1
TGTGCCAGCAGCTTAACGGGCGGGGTCTCCTACAATGAGCAGTTCTTC CASSLTGGVSYNEQFF 16 TRBV7-3 . TRBJ2-1 .
TGTGCCACTAGCGGGAGCTACGACGAGCAGTACTTC CATSGSYDEQYF 12 TRBV2 . TRBJ2-7 TRBD2
TGCGCCAGCAGCTCCAGTGGCTCCTACAATGAGCAGTTCTTC CASSSSGSYNEQFF 14 TRBV5-1 . TRBJ2-1 .
TGTGCCAGCAGCGCGCACCCCAACACCGGGGAGCTGTTTTTT CASSAHPNTGELFF 14 TRBV9 few TRBJ2-2 .
TGCAGCGCATACAGACAAACTAACTATGGCTACACCTTC CSAYRQTNYGYTF 13 TRBV29-1 . TRBJ1-2 .
TGTGCCAGTAGTATTGGACAGCACTATGGCTACACCTTC CASSIGQHYGYTF 13 TRBV19 . TRBJ1-2 .
TGTGCCAGCAGCATAGGAGGGGAGGGCTATGGCTACACCTTC CASSIGGEGYGYTF 14 TRBV7-9 . TRBJ1-2 .
TGTGCCAGCGGACAGGGGGTTTACGAGCAGTACTTC CASGQGVYEQYF 12 TRBV14 . TRBJ2-7 TRBD1
TGCGCCAGCAGCCAAGATTACGCTGTCAAATGGGGGGAGCTGTTTTTT CASSQDYAVKWGELFF 16 TRBV4-1 once TRBJ2-2 .
TGCGCCAGCAGCATGGGACCGGGACACAACTACGAGCAGTACTTC CASSMGPGHNYEQYF 15 TRBV5-1 . TRBJ2-7 .
TGTGCCAGCAGGGTGGGATTGATCCAGAACACTGAAGCTTTCTTT CASRVGLIQNTEAFF 15 TRBV2 . TRBJ1-1 .
TGTGCCAGCAGCGTAGGGACCGAGCAGTTCTTC CASSVGTEQFF 11 TRBV9 . TRBJ2-1 .
TGTGCCCGCAGCCCGCTACTTCAAGCTAACACCGGGGAGCTGTTTTTT CARSPLLQANTGELFF 16 TRBV7-8 . TRBJ2-2 .
TGTGCCAGCAGTGAAGAGATGGTCGGCGCATACGAGCAGTACTTC CASSEEMVGAYEQYF 15 TRBV6-1 . TRBJ2-7 .
TGTGCCAGCAGCAATCTAGCGGGAACACAAGAGACCCAGTACTTC CASSNLAGTQETQYF 15 TRBV7-2 . TRBJ2-5 TRBD2
TGCGCCAGCTTCTTGGGGACTAGCGGGACCAATGAGCAGTTCTTC CASFLGTSGTNEQFF 15 TRBV5-1 . TRBJ2-1 TRBD2
TGTGCCAGCAGCCCGGACGACTATGGCTACACCTTC CASSPDDYGYTF 12 TRBV7-9 few TRBJ1-2 .
TGTGCCATCAGTAATGGCAGGTCGGGCACAGATACGCAGTATTTT CAISNGRSGTDTQYF 15 TRBV10-3 . TRBJ2-3 .
TGCAGCGTTGAATTAGCGGGAGGGGGCAAGCAGTTCTTC CSVELAGGGKQFF 13 TRBV29-1 few TRBJ2-1 TRBD2
TGTGCCAGTAGTACCGACAGAATTAATCAGCCCCAGCATTTT CASSTDRINQPQHF 14 TRBV19 . TRBJ1-5 .
TGTGCCAGCAGTTACGGACTAGCGGCGTGGAATGAGCAGTTCTTC CASSYGLAAWNEQFF 15 TRBV6-6 few TRBJ2-1 TRBD2
TGTGCCAGCAGCCAAGATATCAGCTCTGGGGCCAACGTCCTGACTTTC CASSQDISSGANVLTF 16 TRBV4-2 few TRBJ2-6 .
TGTGCCAGCAGCCCCCGGGGGGGCTCCTCCTACAATGAGCAGTTCTTC CASSPRGGSSYNEQFF 16 TRBV7-9 . TRBJ2-1 TRBD2
TGTGCCAGCAGAGGACAGGGGAGCTCTGGAAACACCATATATTTT CASRGQGSSGNTIYF 15 TRBV28 . TRBJ1-3 TRBD1